This T cell receptor beta chain is drawn from a study of blood T cell repertoires in COVID-19. Study context: Sites across the United States, Italy and Spain contributed samples from acute and convalescent COVID-19.

Germline V gives CDR1 MGHRA, CDR2 YSYEKL. This CDR3 region has 14 residues. Trimming left V 1 base short and J 1 base short, with 7 bases between. The assay was immunoSEQ multiplex PCR, and TCRdb's table has in-frame clones only and misses some. The data hold 190,000 or so clones, with more than 75% observed a single time. The sample taken for sequencing was peripheral blood. The sequence came from a man aged 40-50 years with active or convalescent COVID-19. The genes are TRBV4-1 and TRBJ1-2; D ambiguous. CDR3 nucleotides: TGCGCCAGCAGCCAAGCCAGGCTTAACTATGGCTACACCTTC. Translation gives CASSQARLNYGYTF.